A selection of T cell receptor beta chains follows, all from one sample in a study of beta chain features in type 1 diabetes. Using immunoSEQ multiplex PCR, the repertoire was profiled, and TCRdb retains in-frame clones only, with some absent. The sample consists of 130,000 to 150,000 clones, 6.9% of them appearing once. The material sequenced was central memory CD4+ T cells from blood. All receptors come from a woman aged 25 to 39 in good health. The CDR3 runs from the conserved cysteine through the conserved F or W. A D gene is named only where the DNA matches it firmly. Size is omitted from some rows. Given values are once, few, many or a class for expanded clones.

>TRBV4-3|-|few|TRBJ1-2
TGCGCCAGCAGCGTCGGGACACAGAACTATGGCTACACCTTC
CASSVGTQNYGYTF
>TRBV20-1|-|-|TRBJ1-1
TGCAGTGCTAGTAGATCTGAAGCTTTCTTT
CSASRSEAFF
>TRBV7-8|-|-|TRBJ1-1
TGTGCCAGCAGCCGGAACAGGGTCTCTGAAGCTTTCTTT
CASSRNRVSEAFF
>TRBV18|TRBD1|-|TRBJ1-2
TGTGCCAGCTCATCCGACAGGGGGCTCGGCTATGGCTACACCTTC
CASSSDRGLGYGYTF
>TRBV5-1|TRBD1|few|TRBJ2-3
TGCGCCAGCAGCTTAGGGACAGGGAGACCAGATACGCAGTATTTT
CASSLGTGRPDTQYF
>TRBV18|TRBD1|few|TRBJ1-1
TGTGCCAGCTCAGCCGACAGGGACACTGAAGCTTTCTTT
CASSADRDTEAFF
>TRBV5-1|-|few|TRBJ2-7
TGCGCCAGCAGCTTTGGGCGGTCTCGGGACTCTGGGGCCTACGAGCAGTACTTC
CASSFGRSRDSGAYEQYF
>TRBV5-1|TRBD2|few|TRBJ2-5
TGCGCCAGCAGCTTGGGGACTAGCGGGGAGACCCAGTACTTC
CASSLGTSGETQYF
>TRBV18|-|few|TRBJ1-2
TGTGCCAGCTCCCCGCGGGGCTCAGCTAACTATGGCTACACCTTC
CASSPRGSANYGYTF
>TRBV28|TRBD1|-|TRBJ1-5
TGTGCCAGCAGACCCGGACAGGCCCTCAATCAGCCCCAGCATTTT
CASRPGQALNQPQHF
>TRBV5-4|TRBD1|few|TRBJ2-1
TGTGCCAGCAGCTTGGGACAGGGGGTGTACAATGAGCAGTTCTTC
CASSLGQGVYNEQFF
>TRBV6-6|-|few|TRBJ2-7
TGTGCCAGCAGTTACGGGGGGGCGCGGGACGAGCAGTACTTC
CASSYGGARDEQYF
>TRBV30|-|-|TRBJ2-7
TGTCCGCAGGAGGGCATCACCGCCTACGAGCAGTACTTC
CPQEGITAYEQYF
>TRBV7-9|-|-|TRBJ2-5
TGTGCCAGCAGCTTAGGGGGGACTGGGGCAACGACCCAGTACTTC
CASSLGGTGATTQYF
>TRBV5-8|TRBD1|-|TRBJ1-2
TGTGCCAGCAGCTTGACTCGGACAGGGAGGGCTGGCTACACCTTC
CASSLTRTGRAGYTF
>TRBV15|TRBD1|-|TRBJ2-1
TGTGCCACCAGCAGAGAGAAGGGGGCTTTCTACAATGAGCAGTTCTTC
CATSREKGAFYNEQFF
>TRBV28|TRBD1|few|TRBJ1-2
TGTGCCAGCAGGCTGCCGGAGGGGGCGCATGGCTACACCTTC
CASRLPEGAHGYTF
>TRBV18|TRBD2|many|TRBJ2-5
TGTGCCAGCTCACCACAGCGGGAGCAAGAGACCCAGTACTTC
CASSPQREQETQYF
>TRBV9|TRBD1|few|TRBJ2-1
TGTGCCAGCAGCGTAGGGACAGGCGCTTTCCTCCAGTTCTTC
CASSVGTGAFLQFF
>TRBV19|-|few|TRBJ2-6
TGTGCCAGTAGTAAGCAGGGAGGAAACGTCCTGACTTTC
CASSKQGGNVLTF
>TRBV11-2|-|-|TRBJ2-3
TGTGCCAGCAGCCAAAGAGCGGGCACAGATACGCAGTATTTT
CASSQRAGTDTQYF
>TRBV9|TRBD2|few|TRBJ2-7
TGTGCCAGCAGCGTAGCTCCTCTAGCGGATCGCGAGCAGTACTTC
CASSVAPLADREQYF
>TRBV4-1|TRBD1|few|TRBJ1-1
TGTGCCAGCAGCCAAGATTGGACAGGCACTGAAGCTTTCTTT
CASSQDWTGTEAFF
>TRBV4-2|-|few|TRBJ2-5
TGTGCCAGCAGCCCCTCGTCTAGCGGAGGGGGGGAGACCCAGTACTTC
CASSPSSSGGGETQYF
>TRBV7-8|-|-|TRBJ1-5
TGTGCCAGCAGCTTAGGCAGGGCGGGCAATCAGCCCCAGCATTTT
CASSLGRAGNQPQHF
>TRBV29-1|TRBD1|few|TRBJ2-7
TGCAGCGGGGGACAGGGTTTTCGCGAGCAGTACTTC
CSGGQGFREQYF
>TRBV7-2|-|-|TRBJ2-7
TGTGCCAGCAGCTTAGCGGCAGCGTCCTACGAGCAGTACTTC
CASSLAAASYEQYF
>TRBV7-2|-|few|TRBJ2-5
TGTGCCAGCAGCTCTCCCCTCACCGGGAACCTCGGAGAGACCCAGTACTTC
CASSSPLTGNLGETQYF
>TRBV28|-|many|TRBJ2-1
TGTGCCAGCAGGGGAACCGCAGGGGGTTGGGGGGCTGAGCAGTTCTTC
CASRGTAGGWGAEQFF